This T cell receptor beta chain emerged from a study of human T cells and chemical hapten exposure. Time point given: patch test 2, 6 weeks after DPC sensitization. Treatment given: therapeutic diphenylcyclopropenone sensitization with weekly scalp DPC. Unseparated into fractions, whole blood served as the source from which total RNA was extracted. TCRdb reprocessed the RACE reads via MiXCR and lists one record per CDR3 protein. The data contain some 88,000 distinct CDR3 sequences, approximately 11% of them singletons. Comments on this clonotype: Its matching antigen is unknown.

Germline CDR1 and CDR2: SEHNR and FQNEAQ (reference sequence). The CDR3 runs 18 residues. The germline V and J ends were trimmed by 5 bases and 2 bases, with 23 bases remaining between them. Study-wide points: Alopecia affected the donors, so their immune response may differ from healthy people's.

This chain joins TRBV7-9 and TRBJ2-3; D unclear. Sequencing used whole blood, obtained in connection with sensitization to the hapten diphenylcyclopropenone (DPC). The receptor comes from a man aged 35 to 55 with alopecia areata. Some clones in this sample may be carry-over from other donors' samples. DNA of the CDR3: TGTGCCAGCAGCCCCCGTCAAACACCTACTGACCTCACAGATACGCAGTATTTT. Its protein product is CASSPRQTPTDLTDTQYF.